Each of the 12 T cell receptor beta chains below was sequenced from the same sample in a study of T cells after yellow fever vaccination. In TCRdb, the 5' RACE reads were re-called with MiXCR into one record per CDR3 protein. Found here are about 130,000 distinct CDR3 sequences, 8.9% of them singletons; the top ten hold almost 40%. The sample in question was CD8+ T cells sorted from PBMCs, obtained on the day of the yellow fever booster vaccination. Receptor source: a man aged 18-30 years who received the YFV17D yellow fever vaccine.

The chain joins TRBV9 to TRBJ1-3; 8 nucleotides align to TRBD1. The junction had 9 bases not matched to a gene; V was cut back by 3 bases and J by 4 bases. CDR1 is SGDLS and CDR2 is YYNGEE in the germline V gene. This CDR3 comprises 16 residues. CDR3 in amino acids: CASSEWGQDKGNTIYF. The CDR3 nucleotides read TGTGCCAGCAGCGAGTGGGGACAGGACAAGGGAAACACCATATATTTT.

The chain couples TRBV4-1 to TRBJ2-7; 10 positions match TRBD1. Germline CDR1 reads MGHRA; CDR2 reads YSYEKL. The CDR3 is made up of 15 amino acids. V was clipped by 2 bases and J by 2 bases; unmatched bases: 3. CDR3 in amino acids: CASSQPGQGTYEQYF. The CDR3, as DNA: TGCGCCAGCAGCCAACCGGGACAGGGGACCTACGAGCAGTACTTC.

This clonotype was observed at least ten times. The chain joins TRBV7-8 to TRBJ2-1, with D possibly being TRBD1 or TRBD2 (5 bases each). Germline V gives CDR1 SGHVS, CDR2 FQNEAQ. The length of the CDR3 is 17 residues. Deletions cut 1 base from V and 6 bases from J, with 19 bases between. In nucleotides, the CDR3 is TGTGCCAGCAGCTTAGAGGTTGTGATGGGACGCCGCAATGAGCAGTTCTTC. Translating it yields CASSLEVVMGRRNEQFF.

The V gene is TRBV7-8, the J gene TRBJ2-7; D gene uncertain. V was trimmed by 5 bases and J by 5 bases, leaving 10 bases between them. This CDR3 is 12 amino acids long. Germline values: CDR1 SGHVS, CDR2 FQNEAQ. CDR3 region: CASSPVLDEQYF. The CDR3 DNA reads as TGTGCCAGCAGCCCCGTCCTAGACGAGCAGTACTTC.

A remark on this clonotype: Likely a read error: the CDR3 ends without its conserved phenylalanine or tryptophan. The chain employs TRBV7-7 and TRBJ2-2; TRBD2 is a possible D gene (6 bases). The V gene lost 0 bases and the J gene lost 1 base, with 6 bases spanning the gap. Germline assignment: CDR1 SSHAT and CDR2 FNYEAQ (reference sequence). This CDR3 has 15 residues. The CDR3 here is CASSLAGGNTGELFL. CDR3 nucleotide sequence: TGTGCCAGCAGCTTAGCGGGGGGGAACACCGGGGAGCTGTTTCTT.

The chain is built from TRBV10-3 and TRBJ2-7; a possible D gene is TRBD1 (5 bases). V dropped 10 bases and J dropped 4 bases, with 8 bases sitting between them. This CDR3 is built from 10 residues. Germline CDR1 reads ENHRY; CDR2 reads SYGVKD. The CDR3 DNA follows: TGTGCCACCCACAGGTACGAGCAGTACGTC. Encoded protein: CATHRYEQYV.

A few counts support this clonotype. The V gene is TRBV6-2 or TRBV6-3, the J gene TRBJ2-1; 10 bases fit TRBD2. The V segment lost 4 bases and the J segment 4 bases; nucleotides outside the gene matches: 4. Germline CDR1 MNHEY, CDR2 SVGEGT. The CDR3 runs to 15 residues. CDR3 DNA: TGTGCCAGCAGTTCGGGACTAGCGCCATACAATGAGCAGTTCTTC. Residues: CASSSGLAPYNEQFF.

This clonotype was seen more than once but under ten times. The chain links TRBV15 to TRBJ2-2; 7 bases match TRBD2. V was clipped by 5 bases and J by 3 bases; unmatched bases: 18. Germline V gives CDR1 LNHNV, CDR2 YYDKDF (reference sequence). This CDR3 is 19 amino acids long. Here the CDR3 reads CATSEVNWATSEYTGELFF. The CDR3 nucleotides are TGTGCCACCAGCGAGGTGAATTGGGCAACTAGCGAATACACCGGGGAGCTGTTTTTT.

This clonotype has only a few counts. The chain is built from TRBV4-1 and TRBJ2-1; 7 nucleotides agree with TRBD2. Germline loops: CDR1 MGHRA, CDR2 YSYEKL. There are 15 residues in the CDR3. The J segment lost 2 bases and the V segment lost 1 base, leaving 2 bases of the junction unmatched. DNA for the CDR3: TGCGCCAGCAGCCAAGCTCTAGCGGCCTACAATGAGCAGTTCTTC. The encoded protein is CASSQALAAYNEQFF.

There are many counts of this clonotype. CDR3 residues: CASSPTARAKNTEAFF. DNA for the CDR3: TGTGCCAGCAGCCCCACCGCCAGGGCGAAGAACACTGAAGCTTTCTTT. This chain uses TRBV6-6 with TRBJ1-1, with D possibly being TRBD1 (5 bases). V dropped 6 bases and J dropped 1 base, with 18 bases sitting between them. Germline V gene data show CDR1 as MNHNY and CDR2 as SVGAGI (reference sequence). There are 16 residues in the CDR3.

This clonotype was found a few times. The chain combines TRBV7-2 with TRBJ2-7; the match to TRBD2 covers 8 bases. CDR1 is SGHTA and CDR2 is FQGNSA in the germline V gene. CDR3 size: 15 residues. J lost 2 bases, V lost 5 bases, and 8 bases had no gene match. CDR3 protein: CASSPGGGPTYEQYF. In DNA form, the CDR3 reads TGTGCCAGCAGCCCGGGAGGGGGACCTACCTACGAGCAGTACTTC.

This clonotype was seen repeatedly, ten times or more. The chain links TRBV7-9 to TRBJ2-5; D gene ambiguous. Trimming pared 1 base from V and 0 bases from J, leaving 6 bases between. From germline, CDR1 is SEHNR and CDR2 FQNEAQ (reference sequence). CDR3 length: 14 residues. This CDR3 reads CASSLESYQETQYF. The CDR3 region has the DNA TGTGCCAGCAGCTTAGAAAGTTACCAAGAGACCCAGTACTTC.